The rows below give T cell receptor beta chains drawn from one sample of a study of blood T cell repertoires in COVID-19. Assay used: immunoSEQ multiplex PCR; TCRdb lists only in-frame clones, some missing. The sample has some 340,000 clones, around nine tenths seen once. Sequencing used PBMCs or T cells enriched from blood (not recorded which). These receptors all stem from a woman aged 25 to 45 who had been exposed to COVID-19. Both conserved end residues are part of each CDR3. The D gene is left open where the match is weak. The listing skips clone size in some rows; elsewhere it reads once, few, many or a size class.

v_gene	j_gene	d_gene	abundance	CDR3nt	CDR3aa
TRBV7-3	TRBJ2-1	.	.	TGTGCCAGCAGCTTTGTTTCGATGAGAAACAGTCTTAGGAATGAGCAGTTCTTC	CASSFVSMRNSLRNEQFF
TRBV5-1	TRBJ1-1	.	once	TGCGCCAGCAGCTTGGCCGGGGGAGGGACTGAAGCTTTCTTT	CASSLAGGGTEAFF
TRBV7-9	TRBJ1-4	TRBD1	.	TGTGCCAGCAGCCCCAAGGGGGCGACTAATGAAAAACTGTTTTTT	CASSPKGATNEKLFF
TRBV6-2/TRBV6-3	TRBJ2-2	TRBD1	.	TGTGCCAGCAGTACCTATGCCAGGGGGACCGGGGAGCTGTTTTTT	CASSTYARGTGELFF
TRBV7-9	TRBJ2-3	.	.	TGTGCCAGCAGCAAATTACTAGTTGCAGATACGCAGTATTTT	CASSKLLVADTQYF
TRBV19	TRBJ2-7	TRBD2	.	TGTGCCAGTAGTACTACTAGCGGGCCCTACGAGCAGTACTTC	CASSTTSGPYEQYF
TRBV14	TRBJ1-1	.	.	TGTGCCAGCAGCCCCCATCCGGGATTTGAAGCTTTCTTT	CASSPHPGFEAFF
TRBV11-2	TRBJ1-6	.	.	TGTGCCAGCAGCCTAGGGGTGGGGGCGAGTTCACCCCTCCACTTT	CASSLGVGASSPLHF
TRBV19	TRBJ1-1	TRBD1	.	TGTGCCAGTAGTGACAGGGAGACTGAAGCTTTCTTT	CASSDRETEAFF
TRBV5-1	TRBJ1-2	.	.	TGCGCCAGCAGCTTGGACAGGTTTTGGGGCTACACCTTC	CASSLDRFWGYTF
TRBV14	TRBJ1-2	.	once	TGTGCCAGCAGCCCCAGCAGGGTTAGTGGCTACACCTTC	CASSPSRVSGYTF
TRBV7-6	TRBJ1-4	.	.	TGTGCCAGCAGACCCCGACAGGCAACTAATGAAAAACTGTTTTTT	CASRPRQATNEKLFF
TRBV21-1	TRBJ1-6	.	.	TGTGCCAGCAGCAAAGTTACGAGCTCCTATAATTCACCCCTCCACTTT	CASSKVTSSYNSPLHF